This entry lists 30 T cell receptor beta chains sequenced from one sample in a study of PD-1 blockade in mismatch repair-deficient tumors. Sequencing was performed with immunoSEQ multiplex PCR; in TCRdb, only in-frame clones are kept and a portion is missing. The sample holds 100,000 to 150,000 clones; about 88% are singletons and the top ten take 13%. Specimen: peripheral blood, collected 44 weeks after starting pembrolizumab. Source of these receptors: an adult with mismatch repair-deficient cancer.

The CDR3 here is CASSLQEPSTDTQYF. CDR3 bases: TGTGCCAGCAGCTTACAAGAACCTAGCACAGATACGCAGTATTTT. The rearrangement joins TRBV7-2 to TRBJ2-3; unclear D gene. CDR3 size: 15 residues. V was clipped by 2 bases and J by 0 bases, with 9 bases between them. Germline V lookup: CDR1 SGHTA, CDR2 FQGNSA.

V usage is TRBV14 and J usage is TRBJ2-1; maybe TRBD2 (6 bases). The germline V gene encodes CDR1 SGHDN and CDR2 FVKESK. V was trimmed by 1 base and J by 0 bases, leaving 19 bases between them. CDR3 length: 19 amino acids. The chain's CDR3 is CASSQGAAGRIGSYNEQFF. The DNA for the CDR3 is TGTGCCAGCAGCCAAGGAGCGGCAGGGAGGATCGGCTCCTACAATGAGCAGTTCTTC. Full variable domain (rest looked up from reference TRBV14 and TRBJ2-1): EAGVTQFPSHSVIEKGQTVTLRCDPISGHDNLYWYRRVMGKEIKFLLHFVKESKQDESGMPNNRFLAERTGGTYSTLKVQPAELEDSGVYFCASSQGAAGRIGSYNEQFFGPGTRLTVL.

V is TRBV30 and J is TRBJ2-1, with 9 bases fitting TRBD2. Germline V gives CDR1 GTSNPN, CDR2 SVGIG (reference sequence). CDR3 length equals 14 residues. V was clipped by 5 bases and J by 9 bases; unmatched bases: 11. CDR3 DNA sequence: TGTGCCTGGGAAATAGCGGGAGCATCGGGTGAGCAGTTCTTC. Protein product: CAWEIAGASGEQFF.

This clone was recorded a few times. The J gene is TRBJ2-2, the V gene TRBV7-9; D is uncertain. Between the trimmed V and J ends, which lost 3 bases and 0 bases, there was a span of 11 bases. Germline values: CDR1 SEHNR, CDR2 FQNEAQ (reference sequence). The CDR3 loop spans 16 amino acids. As DNA, the CDR3 is TGTGCCAGCAGCTTTCTCAGTCAGGCGAACACCGGGGAGCTGTTTTTT. As protein: CASSFLSQANTGELFF. The variable domain in full, with the rest retrieved from reference TRBV7-9 and TRBJ2-2, is DTGVSQNPRHKITKRGQNVTFRCDPISEHNRLYWYRQTLGQGPEFLTYFQNEAQLEKSRLLSDRFSAERPKGSFSTLEIQRTEQGDSAMYLCASSFLSQANTGELFFGEGSRLTVL.

Here the CDR3 DNA reads TGTGCCAGCAGACCCGACAGGAACACCGGGGAGCTGTTTTTT. It encodes CASRPDRNTGELFF. V is TRBV28 and J is TRBJ2-2, with D possibly being TRBD1 (5 bases). V was cut by 6 bases and J by 1 base, with 9 bases left in between. Germline V gene sequence: CDR1 MDHEN, CDR2 SYDVKM. The CDR3 is 14 amino acids.

This rearrangement joins TRBV6-5 to TRBJ2-3, with a possible D match to TRBD2 (6 bases). Trimming stripped 2 bases from V and 6 bases from J, with 15 bases between. This CDR3 region has 15 residues. Germline V gives CDR1 MNHEY, CDR2 SVGAGI. CDR3 bases: TGTGCCAGCAGTTACAGGGGAGGACCTGTCGATACGCAGTATTTT. It specifies CASSYRGGPVDTQYF.

This chain joins TRBV19 and TRBJ1-5, with 8 bases identical to TRBD1. There are 18 residues in the CDR3. The J segment lost 0 bases and the V segment lost 0 bases, leaving 7 bases of the junction unmatched. Germline V gene data show CDR1 as LNHDA and CDR2 as SQIVND (reference sequence). CDR3 coding DNA: TGTGCCAGTAGTATAGATCCGACAGGGGCCTATAGCAATCAGCCCCAGCATTTT. Amino acids: CASSIDPTGAYSNQPQHF.

V usage is TRBV2 and J usage is TRBJ2-6; D unresolved. This CDR3 region has 16 residues. V gave up 4 bases and J gave up 0 bases, with 10 bases separating them. Germline V gene data show CDR1 as SNHLY and CDR2 as FYNNEI. The CDR3 is CASSVGRYSGANVLTF. For the CDR3, the DNA is TGTGCCAGCAGTGTAGGCAGATACTCTGGGGCCAACGTCCTGACTTTC.

The chain couples TRBV29-1 to TRBJ2-7; 11 bases are shared with TRBD2. Germline CDR1 is SQVTM and CDR2 is ANQGSEA. The CDR3 extends over 13 amino acids. Unmatched junction bases numbered 3, after V lost 4 bases and J lost 4 bases. The CDR3 region has the DNA TGCAGCGTTGTGGCTAGCGGGGGGTACGAGCAGTACTTC. Its translation is CSVVASGGYEQYF.

This rearrangement joins TRBV30 to TRBJ2-1, with D possibly being TRBD1 or TRBD2 (5 bases each). Germline V gives CDR1 GTSNPN, CDR2 SVGIG (reference sequence). Trimming cost V 0 bases and J 5 bases, with 17 bases left between them. The CDR3 runs to 16 residues. This chain's CDR3 is CAWSVLGLARDNEQFF. Here the CDR3 DNA reads TGTGCCTGGAGTGTATTGGGGCTAGCCCGGGACAATGAGCAGTTCTTC.

The V call is TRBV30, the J call TRBJ2-7, with 8 bases lining up with TRBD1. This CDR3 is built from 13 residues. V shed 1 base, J shed 5 bases, and the junction held 4 bases outside the gene matches. Per the germline V gene, CDR1 is GTSNPN and CDR2 is SVGIG (reference sequence). The DNA of the CDR3 is TGTGCCTGGAGTGGGACAGGGACCCACGAGCAGTACTTC. It codes for CAWSGTGTHEQYF.

The chain couples TRBV7-9 to TRBJ2-7; D remains ambiguous. V was clipped by 1 base and J by 6 bases, with 7 bases between them. CDR3 length: 12 residues. CDR1 and CDR2 from the germline V gene are SEHNR and FQNEAQ (reference sequence). CDR3 coding DNA: TGTGCCAGCAGCTTAGGGGCGTTCGAGCAGTACTTC. Its protein product is CASSLGAFEQYF.

The J gene is TRBJ2-7, the V gene TRBV29-1; D gene ambiguous. CDR3 size: 12 residues. Germline CDR1 SQVTM, CDR2 ANQGSEA. Trimming shortened V by 4 bases and J by 3 bases, and 10 bases separated the two germline ends. CDR3 sequence reads: CSVVQYGYEQYF. The CDR3 region has the DNA TGCAGCGTTGTCCAGTACGGCTACGAGCAGTACTTC.

This chain links TRBV10-3 with TRBJ2-5; D is ambiguous. The CDR3 consists of 12 residues. V lost 2 bases and J 5 bases, leaving 6 bases between the germline ends. CDR1 is ENHRY, CDR2 SYGVKD, per germline. The CDR3 DNA follows: TGTGCCATCAGTGAGCCCCCGGAGACCCAGTACTTC. This sequence encodes CAISEPPETQYF.

CDR3 DNA: TGTGCCAGCAGCTTGGCGGGGACAGGAGAAAAACTGTTTTTT. Its protein product is CASSLAGTGEKLFF. The chain recombines TRBV5-6 with TRBJ1-4, with 8 bases aligning to TRBD1. Germline lookup yields CDR1 SGHDT and CDR2 YYEEEE. The trim removed 0 bases at V and 8 bases at J, leaving 3 bases unmatched. The CDR3 is 14 residues long.

This rearrangement joins TRBV5-8 to TRBJ1-2; possibly TRBD1 for D (5 bases). The CDR3 spans 16 residues. Germline loops: CDR1 SGHTS, CDR2 YDEGEE. V shed 7 bases and J shed 4 bases, with 23 bases lying between them. CDR3 sequence (DNA): TGTGCCAGCTCTCAGGGCCCGGGACGGTCGGCCTATGGCTACACCTTC. This translates into CASSQGPGRSAYGYTF.

J is TRBJ2-3 and V is TRBV2; no firm D call. Germline V gene sequence: CDR1 SNHLY, CDR2 FYNNEI. V was trimmed by 4 bases and J by 1 base, leaving 9 bases between them. The CDR3 has 14 residues. CDR3 sequence: CASSGSSGTDTQYF. As DNA, the CDR3 is TGTGCCAGCAGTGGTTCGTCTGGCACAGATACGCAGTATTTT.

The chain employs TRBV19 and TRBJ2-2; 10 bases line up with TRBD1. Germline lookup yields CDR1 LNHDA and CDR2 SQIVND (reference sequence). The V gene end was trimmed by 10 bases and the J gene end by 4 bases; junction bases not matched to a gene: 3. The CDR3 is 13 amino acids. The CDR3 nucleotides are TGTGCCACAAGGACAGGGGGCACCGGGGAGCTGTTTTTT. This sequence encodes CATRTGGTGELFF.

This rearrangement joins TRBV7-6 to TRBJ1-3, with 9 bases that match TRBD1. Germline-derived CDR1 and CDR2 are SGHVS and FNYEAQ. This CDR3 contains 17 residues. J gave up 2 bases and V 5 bases, and 10 bases lay outside the gene matches. Here the CDR3 DNA reads TGTGCCAGCAGCCCGGTGGACAGGGGTTCGGCTGGAAACACCATATATTTT. As protein: CASSPVDRGSAGNTIYF.

The J gene is TRBJ2-4, the V gene TRBV4-1; perhaps TRBD2 as D (5 bases). Germline CDR1 reads MGHRA; CDR2 reads YSYEKL. The CDR3 runs to 18 residues. The V gene lost 1 base and the J gene lost 3 bases, with 19 bases spanning the gap. The CDR3 DNA reads as TGCGCCAGCAGCCAAGGCCCCGCTTCGGGGATAGGCAAAAACATTCAGTACTTC. Amino acids: CASSQGPASGIGKNIQYF.

This clone was recorded once. This chain connects TRBV29-1 to TRBJ2-5; possible D gene TRBD1, 5 bases. Trimming took off 7 bases at V and 5 bases at J, with 20 bases between the two ends. This CDR3 has 14 amino acids. Germline values: CDR1 SQVTM, CDR2 ANQGSEA. The CDR3 nucleotides read TGCAGCGCCTGGGGCGTCAATCTGGAGGAGACCCAGTACTTC. Translated: CSAWGVNLEETQYF.

The genes are TRBV30 and TRBJ1-1; D unclear. Deletions cut 0 bases from V and 3 bases from J, with 8 bases between. The germline gives CDR1 GTSNPN, CDR2 SVGIG (reference sequence). The CDR3 length is 13 residues. CDR3 loop: CAWSVKSDTEAFF. Written as DNA, the CDR3 is TGTGCCTGGAGTGTAAAAAGCGACACTGAAGCTTTCTTT.

V usage is TRBV5-1 and J usage is TRBJ2-7; TRBD2 matches at 12 bases. The CDR3 has 15 residues. The germline V gene encodes CDR1 SGHRS and CDR2 YFSETQ. V lost 4 bases to trimming and J lost 2 bases; unmatched junction nucleotides: 4. The DNA for the CDR3 is TGCGCCAGCAGCCAAAGGACTAGCGGGACCTACGAGCAGTACTTC. The encoded protein is CASSQRTSGTYEQYF. Drawing the rest from reference TRBV5-1 and TRBJ2-7, the complete variable domain is KAGVTQTPRYLIKTRGQQVTLSCSPISGHRSVSWYQQTPGQGLQFLFEYFSETQRNKGNFPGRFSGRQFSNSRSEMNVSTLELGDSALYLCASSQRTSGTYEQYFGPGTRLTVT.

This clone appeared once. CDR3: CASSVLGLAGVNGELFF. DNA of the CDR3: TGTGCCAGCAGTGTCCTGGGACTAGCGGGAGTCAACGGGGAGCTGTTTTTT. The chain employs TRBV27 and TRBJ2-2, with 14 nucleotides matching TRBD2. In germline, CDR1 is MNHEY, CDR2 SMNVEV (reference sequence). The CDR3 length is 17 residues. Unmatched junction bases numbered 9, after V lost 5 bases and J lost 7 bases.

V is TRBV27 and J is TRBJ2-5, with D maybe TRBD2 (5 bases). The CDR3 consists of 16 residues. V lost 6 bases and J 1 base, leaving 18 bases between the germline ends. CDR1 and CDR2 (germline): MNHEY, SMNVEV (reference sequence). This CDR3 reads CASRPRGEWLQETQYF. CDR3 bases: TGTGCCAGCAGGCCCCGGGGAGAATGGCTCCAAGAGACCCAGTACTTC.

This clone was observed once. The chain has TRBV1 and TRBJ2-7; the table names TRBD2, a call not compared with the DNA. TRBV1 corresponds to a pseudogene. This CDR3 comprises 15 residues. The CDR3 bases are TGCACCAGCAGCCAAATCCGGGACTATCCCTACGAGCAGTACTTC. This gives the protein CTSSQIRDYPYEQYF.

The V call is TRBV19, the J call TRBJ2-5, with 7 bases matching TRBD2. Per the germline V gene, CDR1 is LNHDA and CDR2 is SQIVND (reference sequence). Losses at the gene ends were 3 bases for V and 5 bases for J; bases not matched to a gene: 3. The CDR3 runs 13 residues. As DNA, the CDR3 is TGTGCCAGTAGTATGAGGGAGGGTGAGACCCAGTACTTC. Translation: CASSMREGETQYF.

The V call is TRBV5-5, the J call TRBJ1-1; D is unclear. Per germline, CDR1 SGHKS and CDR2 YYEKEE (reference sequence). The V and J ends lost 7 bases and 1 base respectively, with 11 bases between them. This CDR3 spans 13 amino acids. In DNA, the CDR3 is TGTGCCAGCTGGGTTGGGTGGAACACTGAAGCTTTCTTT. It yields the protein CASWVGWNTEAFF.

The chain couples TRBV6-4 to TRBJ2-2, with D possibly matching TRBD2 (5 bases). V lost 5 bases to trimming and J lost 4 bases, with 11 bases between them. CDR1 is MRHNA, CDR2 SNTAGT, per germline. The CDR3 is 14 residues long. CDR3 sequence: CASSLEGSTGELFF. DNA of the CDR3: TGTGCCAGCAGTCTTGAGGGCTCCACCGGGGAGCTGTTTTTT.

This chain uses TRBV29-1 with TRBJ2-7; no clear D. V lost 4 bases and J 0 bases, leaving 7 bases between the germline ends. The germline V gene has CDR1 SQVTM and CDR2 ANQGSEA. CDR3 length: 12 residues. Here the CDR3 reads CSVVNTSYEQYF. The CDR3 coding sequence is TGCAGCGTTGTCAACACCTCCTACGAGCAGTACTTC.